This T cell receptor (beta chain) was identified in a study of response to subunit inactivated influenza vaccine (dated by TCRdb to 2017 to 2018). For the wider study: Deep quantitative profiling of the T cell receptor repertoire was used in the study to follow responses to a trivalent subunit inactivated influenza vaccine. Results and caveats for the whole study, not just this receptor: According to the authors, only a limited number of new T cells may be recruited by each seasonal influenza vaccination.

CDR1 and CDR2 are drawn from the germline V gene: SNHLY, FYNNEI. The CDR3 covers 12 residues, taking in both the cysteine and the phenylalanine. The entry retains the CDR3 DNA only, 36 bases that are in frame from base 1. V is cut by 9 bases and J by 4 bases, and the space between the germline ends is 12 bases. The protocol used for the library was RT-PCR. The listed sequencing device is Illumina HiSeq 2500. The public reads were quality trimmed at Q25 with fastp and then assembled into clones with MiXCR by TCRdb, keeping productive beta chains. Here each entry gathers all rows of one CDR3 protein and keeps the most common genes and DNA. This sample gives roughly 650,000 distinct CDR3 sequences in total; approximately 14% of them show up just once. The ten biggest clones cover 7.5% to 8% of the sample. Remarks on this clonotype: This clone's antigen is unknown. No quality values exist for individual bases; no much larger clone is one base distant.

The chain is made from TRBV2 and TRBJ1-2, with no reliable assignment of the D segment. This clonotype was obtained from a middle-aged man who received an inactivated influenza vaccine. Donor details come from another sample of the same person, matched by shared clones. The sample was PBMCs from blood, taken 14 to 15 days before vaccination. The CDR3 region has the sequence CASRRSAYGYTF. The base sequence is TGTGCCAGTAGACGGTCGGCCTATGGCTACACCTTC.